This passage covers 27 T cell receptor beta chains from one sample sequenced in a study of metastatic and nonmetastatic thyroid tumors. TCRdb called clones again from the PCR reads with MiXCR. The top ten hold around 5.5% of the sample, which has about 26,000 clones, approximately 24% seen once. Prior to thyroid surgery, none of the patients had received any treatment. Sequences were obtained from blood. The receptor source for this set is a female donor with papillary thyroid cancer or a benign thyroid nodule (not recorded which). Some clones in this sample may be carry-over from other donors' samples.

This clone was found many times. This chain links TRBV4-2 with TRBJ1-2; 7 bases agree with TRBD1. The CDR3 loop spans 15 amino acids. The germline gives CDR1 LGHNA, CDR2 YNFKEQ. Trimming took 0 bases from V and 6 from J; bases not matched to a gene: 7. DNA for the CDR3: TGTGCCAGCAGCCAAGATTCGGCAGGGGGTAATGGCTACACCTTC. Translated, it gives CASSQDSAGGNGYTF.

The table lists this clone with many counts. The chain combines TRBV20-1 with TRBJ2-1; D not resolved. V was clipped by 0 bases and J by 1 base, with 16 bases between them. Germline V gene lookup returns CDR1 DFQATT and CDR2 SNEGSKA (reference sequence). This CDR3 comprises 17 residues. CDR3 sequence (DNA): TGCAGTGCTAGAGATATAGGGAATAGTAGGTCCTACAATGAGCAGTTCTTC. Protein product: CSARDIGNSRSYNEQFF.

This clone was counted between two and nine times. The V gene is TRBV12-3 or TRBV12-4, the J gene TRBJ1-2; D is uncertain. The length of the CDR3 is 14 residues. V was cut by 6 bases and J by 4 bases, with 15 bases left in between. CDR3 DNA: TGTGCCAGCAGCATAGCCGGACCCTTCTATGGCTACACCTTC. Residues: CASSIAGPFYGYTF.

At least ten counts were recorded for this clone. J is TRBJ2-5 and V is TRBV7-8; TRBD2 matches at 11 bases. V was pared by 6 bases and J by 0 bases, with 9 bases of the junction left unmatched. The CDR3 consists of 17 residues. CDR1 SGHVS and CDR2 FQNEAQ come from the germline V gene. The CDR3 loop is CASRSSGTSGYQETQYF. In DNA, the CDR3 is TGTGCCAGCAGATCCTCCGGGACTAGCGGCTACCAAGAGACCCAGTACTTC.

The chain combines TRBV6-1 with TRBJ2-7, with 14 nucleotides matching TRBD2. With 6 bases clipped from V and 2 bases from J, the junction kept 0 bases outside the gene matches. The CDR3 covers 14 residues. Germline CDR1 is MNHNS and CDR2 is SASEGT. CDR3 amino acids: CASRTSGRAYEQYF. The CDR3 coding sequence is TGTGCCAGCAGGACTAGCGGGAGGGCCTACGAGCAGTACTTC.

The J gene is TRBJ2-3, the V gene TRBV9; weak D call: TRBD2 (6 bases). The V and J ends lost 3 bases and 2 bases respectively, with 13 bases between them. The CDR3 covers 15 residues. The germline V gene has CDR1 SGDLS and CDR2 YYNGEE. The CDR3 DNA follows: TGTGCCAGCAGCGCAGTTAGCGGTTACACAGATACGCAGTATTTT. It codes for CASSAVSGYTDTQYF.

This clone was detected once. V usage is TRBV11-2 and J usage is TRBJ1-2, with D unresolved. Germline values: CDR1 SGHAT, CDR2 FQNNGV. Trimming removed 0 bases at V and 3 bases at J, with 11 bases between. The CDR3 length is 15 residues. The CDR3 here is CASSLDVGEDYGYTF. The CDR3 DNA follows: TGTGCCAGCAGCTTAGATGTGGGAGAAGACTATGGCTACACCTTC.

This clone is classed as medium-sized (0.01 to 0.1%). CDR3: CASSLMGGEGNQPQHF. The CDR3 DNA reads TGTGCCAGCAGTTTAATGGGAGGCGAGGGCAATCAGCCCCAGCATTTT. The chain combines TRBV28 with TRBJ1-5; no definite D call. This CDR3 spans 16 amino acids. The germline gives CDR1 MDHEN, CDR2 SYDVKM. Trimming removed 2 bases from V and 2 bases from J, with 13 bases in between.

The genes are TRBV5-1 and TRBJ2-3; 8 positions match TRBD2. V was pared by 0 bases and J by 5 bases, with 5 bases of the junction left unmatched. Germline loops: CDR1 SGHRS, CDR2 YFSETQ. The CDR3 consists of 15 residues. CDR3 bases: TGCGCCAGCAGCTTGGAGCGGGGGTGGGGAGATACGCAGTATTTT. It is translated as CASSLERGWGDTQYF.

V is TRBV29-1 and J is TRBJ1-1; 9 positions match TRBD1. The CDR3 runs 11 residues. After removal of 6 bases from V and 7 bases from J, the junction contained 3 bases not matched to a gene. Germline lookup yields CDR1 SQVTM and CDR2 ANQGSEA. For the CDR3, the DNA is TGCAGCGTCAAGGGACAGGGTGAAGCTTTCTTT. The encoded protein is CSVKGQGEAFF. Together with reference TRBV29-1 and TRBJ1-1, the CDR3 gives the full variable domain: SAVISQKPSRDICQRGTSLTIQCQVDSQVTMMFWYRQQPGQSLTLIATANQGSEATYESGFVIDKFPISRPNLTFSTLTVSNMSPEDSSIYLCSVKGQGEAFFGQGTRLTVV.

This chain joins TRBV2 and TRBJ1-2; 9 nucleotides match TRBD1. The CDR3 runs 14 residues. From germline, CDR1 is SNHLY and CDR2 FYNNEI. With 4 bases clipped from V and 7 bases from J, the junction kept 7 bases outside the gene matches. CDR3 sequence reads: CASSGTGVKVGYTF. For the CDR3, the DNA is TGTGCCAGCAGTGGGACAGGGGTTAAAGTTGGCTACACCTTC. The variable domain in full, with the rest retrieved from reference TRBV2 and TRBJ1-2, is EPEVTQTPSHQVTQMGQEVILRCVPISNHLYFYWYRQILGQKVEFLVSFYNNEISEKSEIFDDQFSVERPDGSNFTLKIRSTKLEDSAMYFCASSGTGVKVGYTFGSGTRLTVV.

This clone is labeled medium-sized. The chain has TRBV5-1 and TRBJ1-1; D might be TRBD1 (6 bases). This CDR3 region has 16 residues. The V gene lost 3 bases and the J gene lost 7 bases, with 22 bases spanning the gap. CDR1 is SGHRS and CDR2 is YFSETQ in the germline V gene. For the CDR3, the DNA is TGCGCCAGCAGCTCGGGGGCGGCAAGGGGAATCGGTGAAGCTTTCTTT. This gives the protein CASSSGAARGIGEAFF.

By share, this clone ranks as medium-sized (0.01 to 0.1%). The CDR3 DNA follows: TGTGCCAGCAGTGAAGGCACTAGCGGGAGACGCGAGCAGTACTTC. Translation: CASSEGTSGRREQYF. The J gene is TRBJ2-7, the V gene TRBV2; 11 bases align to TRBD2. Trimming at V came to 1 base and at J to 6 bases, leaving 5 bases not matched to a gene. The CDR3 loop spans 15 amino acids. Germline V gene sequence: CDR1 SNHLY, CDR2 FYNNEI.

The gene calls are TRBV19 and TRBJ2-7, with 8 bases aligning to TRBD2. Looked up from germline, CDR1 is LNHDA and CDR2 is SQIVND (reference sequence). This CDR3 comprises 13 residues. V lost 3 bases and J lost 6; bases outside the gene matches: 4. The CDR3 nucleotides are TGTGCCAGTAGTATGGGACTAGAGGGCGAGCAGTACTTC. This codes for CASSMGLEGEQYF.

This clone appeared many times. The chain recombines TRBV10-1 with TRBJ2-1; 9 nucleotides line up with TRBD1. The ends lost 3 bases at V and 6 bases at J; junction bases unmatched: 3. This CDR3 is built from 14 residues. Germline V gene data show CDR1 as WNHNN and CDR2 as SYGVQD (reference sequence). CDR3 loop: CASSDGGQGNEQFF. In nucleotides, the CDR3 is TGCGCCAGCAGTGACGGGGGACAGGGCAATGAGCAGTTCTTC.

This clone occurred many times. The chain recombines TRBV6-1 with TRBJ1-5, with TRBD1 matching 7 bases. CDR1 and CDR2 from the germline V gene are MNHNS and SASEGT. V was clipped by 7 bases and J by 5 bases; unmatched bases: 11. The CDR3 spans 15 residues. The CDR3 is CASTETDRVYQPQHF. The DNA for the CDR3 is TGTGCCAGCACCGAGACCGACAGGGTGTATCAGCCCCAGCATTTT.

This clone was observed many times. V usage is TRBV20-1 and J usage is TRBJ2-1, with 13 positions matching TRBD2. CDR1 and CDR2 from the germline V gene are DFQATT and SNEGSKA (reference sequence). The CDR3 sequence is 17 residues long. J was trimmed by 7 bases and V by 0 bases; bases with no gene match: 9. DNA for the CDR3: TGCAGTGCTAGAGATCAAATCTCGGGACTAGCGGGAAATGAGCAGTTCTTC. Translated: CSARDQISGLAGNEQFF.

The chain joins TRBV7-2 to TRBJ2-2; D unclear. Germline V gene data show CDR1 as SGHTA and CDR2 as FQGNSA. This CDR3 spans 14 amino acids. Trimming cost V 1 base and J 4 bases, with 7 bases left between them. The CDR3 DNA reads TGTGCCAGCAGCTTAGGCGGCAGCACCGGGGAGCTGTTTTTT. It encodes CASSLGGSTGELFF. Using reference TRBV7-2 and TRBJ2-2 for the parts outside the CDR3, the full variable domain is GAGVSQSPSNKVTEKGKDVELRCDPISGHTALYWYRQSLGQGLEFLIYFQGNSAPDKSGLPSDRFSAERTGGSVSTLTIQRTQQEDSAVYLCASSLGGSTGELFFGEGSRLTVL.

The chain carries TRBV11-2 and TRBJ2-7; D possibly corresponds to TRBD1 (6 bases). This CDR3 spans 13 amino acids. The germline V and J ends were trimmed by 3 bases and 1 base, with 7 bases remaining between them. Germline V gives CDR1 SGHAT, CDR2 FQNNGV. This CDR3 is CASSFGQSYEQYF. The CDR3 DNA reads TGTGCCAGCAGCTTTGGACAGTCCTACGAGCAGTACTTC.

The genes are TRBV7-6 and TRBJ1-3; D unresolved. The V gene's germline CDR1 is SGHVS and CDR2 FNYEAQ. The length of the CDR3 is 19 residues. V was clipped by 3 bases and J by 0 bases, with 21 bases between them. The DNA for the CDR3 is TGTGCCAGCAGCTTCCGAGGATCCCTGGGAGAGGACTCTGGAAACACCATATATTTT. Its translation: CASSFRGSLGEDSGNTIYF.

The V call is TRBV20-1, the J call TRBJ1-2, with D perhaps TRBD1 (5 bases). Germline V gene lookup returns CDR1 DFQATT and CDR2 SNEGSKA (reference sequence). The CDR3 loop spans 15 amino acids. V was pared by 3 bases and J by 8 bases, with 22 bases between. The CDR3 reads CSASRRDVAGGGYTF. CDR3 DNA: TGCAGTGCTAGCCGTCGGGACGTGGCCGGCGGAGGCTACACCTTC.

This clone has ten or more counts. Here the CDR3 reads CASSPPSIGNTEAFF. For the CDR3, the DNA is TGTGCCAGCTCACCACCAAGTATCGGGAACACTGAAGCTTTCTTT. V usage is TRBV18 and J usage is TRBJ1-1; D uncertain. Germline CDR1 reads KGHSH; CDR2 reads LQKENI. Trimming removed 0 bases from V and 1 base from J, with 9 bases in between. The CDR3 covers 15 residues.

The V and J genes are TRBV7-3 and TRBJ2-3; D unclear. Germline CDR1 reads SGHTA; CDR2 reads FQGTGA. The CDR3 is made up of 15 amino acids. V was pared by 2 bases and J by 2 bases, with 11 bases between. The CDR3 DNA reads TGTGCCAGCAGCTTATCGGTAGGCGTCACAGATACGCAGTATTTT. Amino acids: CASSLSVGVTDTQYF.

The rearrangement joins TRBV6-1 to TRBJ2-1, with D maybe TRBD2 (6 bases). The CDR3 spans 13 residues. Trimming cost V 7 bases and J 8 bases, with 15 bases left between them. From germline, CDR1 is MNHNS and CDR2 SASEGT. DNA for the CDR3: TGTGCCAGCATCGGGAGAGGATTATATGAGCAGTTCTTC. As protein: CASIGRGLYEQFF.

The CDR3 loop is CASSEEWTGGGDTQYF. The CDR3 DNA follows: TGTGCCAGCAGTGAAGAGTGGACCGGGGGTGGCGATACGCAGTATTTT. The V call is TRBV6-1, the J call TRBJ2-3; tentative D call: TRBD2 (6 bases). The CDR3 totals 16 residues. V was pared by 1 base and J by 6 bases, with 17 bases between. The germline V gene has CDR1 MNHNS and CDR2 SASEGT.

As regards this clone: Mismatch with germline at one junction end may stem from a read error. CDR3 amino acids: CTSSLGPTFREQFF. CDR3 DNA: TGTACCAGCAGCTTAGGGCCCACGTTTAGGGAGCAGTTCTTC. The V call is TRBV7-6, the J call TRBJ2-1; D is uncertain. The CDR3 runs 14 residues. The V gene's germline CDR1 is SGHVS and CDR2 FNYEAQ.

This clone was detected a few times. The chain couples TRBV6-2 or TRBV6-3 to TRBJ2-5; possibly TRBD1 for D (5 bases). The germline V and J ends were trimmed by 4 bases and 4 bases, with 10 bases remaining between them. Germline V gene data show CDR1 as MNHEY and CDR2 as SVGEGT. This CDR3 is built from 13 residues. The CDR3 DNA reads as TGTGCCAGCAGTTTACAGGAGTCAGAGACCCAGTACTTC. Protein product: CASSLQESETQYF.